One sample yielded the 16 T cell receptor beta chains listed below, sequenced in a study of PD-L1 blockade in urothelial cancer. Sequencing was performed with immunoSEQ multiplex PCR; in TCRdb, only in-frame clones are kept and a portion is missing. This repertoire shows tens of thousands of clones, about 90% found once; its top ten account for 6% to 8%. Sample time point: peripheral blood 6 weeks after treatment start. The specimen was PBMCs, collected around atezolizumab (anti-PD-L1) treatment. The receptors shown here come from a man in his 70s with urothelial cancer.

The chain uses TRBV7-8 and TRBJ1-2, with a possible D match to TRBD1 (5 bases). Germline values: CDR1 SGHVS, CDR2 FQNEAQ. The CDR3 contains 14 residues. The V end was cut by 1 base, the J end by 4 bases, with 10 bases between. In DNA, the CDR3 is TGTGCCAGCAGCTTAGATCAGGGTTTCTATGGCTACACCTTC. Protein product: CASSLDQGFYGYTF.

The count of this clone is one. V and J are TRBV30 and TRBJ1-3, with D perhaps matching TRBD1 (5 bases). Germline V gene data show CDR1 as GTSNPN and CDR2 as SVGIG (reference sequence). The CDR3 length is 13 residues. V dropped 4 bases and J dropped 0 bases, with 7 bases sitting between them. CDR3 DNA sequence: TGTGCCTGGAACAGGTTCTCTGGAAACACCATATATTTT. The encoded protein is CAWNRFSGNTIYF.

The chain joins TRBV27 to TRBJ2-7; D might be TRBD1 (6 bases). The ends were cut back, 6 bases at V and 4 bases at J, with 16 bases in the middle. The CDR3 spans 14 residues. Germline V gene data show CDR1 as MNHEY and CDR2 as SMNVEV (reference sequence). The CDR3 loop is CASRPQGGLYEQYF. The CDR3 DNA reads as TGTGCCAGCAGACCACAGGGCGGCCTGTACGAGCAGTACTTC.

The chain joins TRBV18 to TRBJ1-1; perhaps TRBD1 as D (5 bases). The CDR3 is 15 amino acids. CDR1 KGHSH and CDR2 LQKENI come from the germline V gene. V was clipped by 0 bases and J by 5 bases, with 13 bases between them. The CDR3 DNA reads TGTGCCAGCTCACCACCTTCCCAGCCAGGGACTGAAGCTTTCTTT. Encoded protein: CASSPPSQPGTEAFF.

V and J are TRBV18 and TRBJ2-7; tentative D call: TRBD2 (5 bases). Germline CDR1 KGHSH, CDR2 LQKENI. Deletions cut 2 bases from V and 3 bases from J, with 11 bases between. The CDR3 extends over 14 amino acids. Here the CDR3 DNA reads TGTGCCAGCTCACCAGGAGGCGGGTTCTACGAGCAGTACTTC. Its translation is CASSPGGGFYEQYF. Supplemented by reference TRBV18 and TRBJ2-7, the full variable domain reads NAGVMQNPRHLVRRRGQEARLRCSPMKGHSHVYWYRQLPEEGLKFMVYLQKENIIDESGMPKERFSAEFPKEGPSILRIQQVVRGDSAAYFCASSPGGGFYEQYFGPGTRLTVT.

V usage is TRBV18 and J usage is TRBJ2-5; TRBD2 matches 11 bases. V dropped 6 bases and J dropped 14; count of bases not matched to a gene: 11. CDR1 and CDR2 (germline): KGHSH, LQKENI. This CDR3 spans 13 amino acids. The CDR3 sequence: CASSGTSGPEPYF. The CDR3 DNA is TGTGCCAGCTCCGGGACTAGCGGTCCGGAACCATACTTC.

The V call is TRBV27, the J call TRBJ1-3; 8 nucleotides align to TRBD1. V was pared by 5 bases and J by 0 bases, with 6 bases of the junction left unmatched. The CDR3 sequence is 16 residues long. From germline, CDR1 is MNHEY and CDR2 SMNVEV (reference sequence). CDR3: CASSPMTGASGNTIYF. The CDR3 region has the DNA TGTGCCAGCAGTCCAATGACAGGGGCCTCTGGAAACACCATATATTTT.

This chain connects TRBV2 to TRBJ2-1, with D possibly matching TRBD2 (6 bases). Germline V gene data show CDR1 as SNHLY and CDR2 as FYNNEI. This CDR3 is 16 amino acids long. Trimming took 3 bases from V and 0 from J, leaving 12 bases between them. The CDR3 loop reads CASSETRRSSYNEQFF. The CDR3 region has the DNA TGTGCCAGCAGTGAGACTAGACGGAGCTCCTACAATGAGCAGTTCTTC.

This chain uses TRBV4-1 with TRBJ1-3, with D uncertain. CDR3 length equals 16 residues. Trimming shortened V by 0 bases and J by 12 bases, and 21 bases separated the two germline ends. Germline V lookup: CDR1 MGHRA, CDR2 YSYEKL. The CDR3 nucleotides are TGCGCCAGCAGCCAAGAGTCGTCGGCACAGAGTCTCGGCATATATTTT. Amino acid sequence: CASSQESSAQSLGIYF.

V usage is TRBV6-5 and J usage is TRBJ2-7; perhaps TRBD1 as D (7 bases). The CDR3 spans 15 residues. Germline V gene data show CDR1 as MNHEY and CDR2 as SVGAGI. Between the trimmed V and J ends, which lost 6 bases and 7 bases, there was a span of 22 bases. CDR3 region: CASSPPGGRGREQYF. CDR3 sequence (DNA): TGTGCCAGCAGCCCCCCCGGGGGCAGGGGGAGAGAGCAGTACTTC.

J is TRBJ2-1 and V is TRBV5-8, with D maybe TRBD2 (6 bases). The CDR3 loop spans 15 amino acids. CDR1 and CDR2 from the germline V gene are SGHTS and YDEGEE. V lost 0 bases and J lost 0, with 7 bases in between. CDR3 coding DNA: TGTGCCAGCAGCTTGGGAGCGGGCTCCTACAATGAGCAGTTCTTC. The encoded protein is CASSLGAGSYNEQFF.

This clone was picked up a small number of times. CDR3 sequence: CASSSGGQAGIWSSTDTQYF. In nucleotides, the CDR3 is TGTGCCAGCAGCTCCGGGGGTCAGGCGGGAATTTGGTCCAGCACAGATACGCAGTATTTT. The chain combines TRBV11-3 with TRBJ2-3, with a possible D match to TRBD2 (6 bases). This CDR3 has 20 amino acids. V was shortened by 4 bases and J by 0 bases, with 26 bases between the two germline ends. CDR1 SGHNT and CDR2 YENEEA come from the germline V gene.

To note about this clone: This CDR3 is also generated by other DNA sequences in the sample. This chain connects TRBV9 to TRBJ1-2; D remains unclear. The CDR3 is 14 residues long. Germline assignment: CDR1 SGDLS and CDR2 YYNGEE. The V end was cut by 0 bases, the J end by 8 bases, with 14 bases between. CDR3 DNA: TGTGCCAGCAGCGTAGGAGGCGGGGAAGGAGGCTACACCTTC. It specifies CASSVGGGEGGYTF.

The chain carries TRBV27 and TRBJ2-1, with 8 positions matching TRBD1. Trimming removed 5 bases from V and 8 bases from J; junction bases left unmatched: 5. In germline, CDR1 is MNHEY, CDR2 SMNVEV (reference sequence). CDR3 size: 13 residues. The CDR3 here is CASSPWTGHEQFF. The DNA of the CDR3 is TGTGCCAGCAGTCCCTGGACAGGGCATGAGCAGTTCTTC.

This clone was observed a single time. The rearrangement joins TRBV28 to TRBJ1-3; D gene unclear. Germline CDR1 is MDHEN and CDR2 is SYDVKM. V was trimmed by 3 bases and J by 0 bases, leaving 6 bases between them. The length of the CDR3 is 14 residues. The CDR3 loop reads CASSFEGSGNTIYF. As DNA, the CDR3 is TGTGCCAGCAGTTTCGAGGGCTCTGGAAACACCATATATTTT.

CDR3 DNA sequence: TGTGCCAGCAGCTTCGGGCGGACAGGGGGGACTGAAGCTTTCTTT. Its protein product is CASSFGRTGGTEAFF. The chain recombines TRBV7-9 with TRBJ1-1; 10 nucleotides align to TRBD1. The V segment lost 3 bases and the J segment 5 bases; nucleotides outside the gene matches: 6. Germline V gene sequence: CDR1 SEHNR, CDR2 FQNEAQ (reference sequence). CDR3 size: 15 residues.